Listed below are T cell receptor beta chains from one sample, sequenced in a study of cytomegalovirus exposure and HLA in healthy donors. TCRdb's copy holds only in-frame clones and misses some; the assay was immunoSEQ multiplex PCR. The top ten hold about 9.4% of the sample, which has 190,000 or so clones, about 83% seen once. The material sequenced was PBMCs. Receptors originate from a woman aged 50 to 65 in good health and CMV-seropositive. Both conserved end residues are part of each CDR3. Fields, in order: clone size, J gene, V gene, CDR3 protein. Some rows mark clone size as missing; the rest say once, few, many or name a class of expanded clone.

clone_size: .; j_call: TRBJ2-7; v_call: TRBV30; cdr3_aa: CAWSQRDSWGNSEQYF
clone_size: .; j_call: TRBJ2-3; v_call: TRBV28; cdr3_aa: CASSHGAGGTDTQYF
clone_size: .; j_call: TRBJ2-2; v_call: TRBV18; cdr3_aa: CASSPGSWNTGELFF
clone_size: .; j_call: TRBJ1-6; v_call: TRBV5-1; cdr3_aa: CASSWGQGAKDSPLHF
clone_size: .; j_call: TRBJ2-1; v_call: TRBV7-3; cdr3_aa: CASSADRANEQFF
clone_size: .; j_call: TRBJ1-2; v_call: TRBV9; cdr3_aa: CASSVEGQVGGYTF
clone_size: .; j_call: TRBJ1-1; v_call: TRBV28; cdr3_aa: CASSFAVDTEAFF
clone_size: .; j_call: TRBJ1-5; v_call: TRBV2; cdr3_aa: CASSRRTGLSNQPQHF
clone_size: .; j_call: TRBJ2-5; v_call: TRBV14; cdr3_aa: CASSQGIAPETQYF
clone_size: .; j_call: TRBJ2-2; v_call: TRBV6-1; cdr3_aa: CASSEEGLAGAGELFF
clone_size: .; j_call: TRBJ2-1; v_call: TRBV5-4; cdr3_aa: CASSLDRGIGEQFF
clone_size: .; j_call: TRBJ1-6; v_call: TRBV6-1; cdr3_aa: CASNPTGENSPLHF
clone_size: .; j_call: TRBJ1-3; v_call: TRBV6-1; cdr3_aa: CASGDGGASGNTIYF
clone_size: .; j_call: TRBJ2-6; v_call: TRBV30; cdr3_aa: CAWSVQGGLSGANVLTF
clone_size: few; j_call: TRBJ1-6; v_call: TRBV9; cdr3_aa: CASSSGQGINSPLHF
clone_size: .; j_call: TRBJ1-2; v_call: TRBV27; cdr3_aa: CASSSLGAGFYGGYTF
clone_size: .; j_call: TRBJ1-1; v_call: TRBV30; cdr3_aa: CAWKQGGVTEAFF
clone_size: .; j_call: TRBJ2-7; v_call: TRBV7-2; cdr3_aa: CASSRESYEQYF
clone_size: .; j_call: TRBJ2-3; v_call: TRBV28; cdr3_aa: CASSFHGTGGPGRYF
clone_size: .; j_call: TRBJ2-3; v_call: TRBV4-1; cdr3_aa: CASSPWVAGGQDTQYF
clone_size: .; j_call: TRBJ2-3; v_call: TRBV6-1; cdr3_aa: CASSGGRDSTDTQYF
clone_size: .; j_call: TRBJ2-6; v_call: TRBV25-1; cdr3_aa: CASREGNAGANVLTF
clone_size: .; j_call: TRBJ1-1; v_call: TRBV18; cdr3_aa: CASSSGNKNTEAFF
clone_size: .; j_call: TRBJ2-7; v_call: TRBV5-4; cdr3_aa: CASSFGRGDEQYF
clone_size: .; j_call: TRBJ1-4; v_call: TRBV4-2; cdr3_aa: CASSQDWGQGNEKLFF
clone_size: .; j_call: TRBJ1-2; v_call: TRBV5-1; cdr3_aa: CASSLAEGVDYGYTF
clone_size: .; j_call: TRBJ1-2; v_call: TRBV19; cdr3_aa: CASSVRQGPNYSYTF